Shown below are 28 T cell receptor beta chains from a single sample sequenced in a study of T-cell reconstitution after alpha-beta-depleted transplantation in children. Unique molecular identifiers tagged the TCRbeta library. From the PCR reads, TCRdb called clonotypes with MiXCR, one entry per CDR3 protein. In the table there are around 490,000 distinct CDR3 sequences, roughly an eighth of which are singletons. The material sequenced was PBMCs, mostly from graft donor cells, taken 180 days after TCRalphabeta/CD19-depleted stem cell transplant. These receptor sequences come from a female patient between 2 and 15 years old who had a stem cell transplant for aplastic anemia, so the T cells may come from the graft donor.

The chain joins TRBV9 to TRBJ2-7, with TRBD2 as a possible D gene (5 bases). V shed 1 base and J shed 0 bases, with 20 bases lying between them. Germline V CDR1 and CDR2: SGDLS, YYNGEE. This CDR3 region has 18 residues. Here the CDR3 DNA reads TGTGCCAGCAGCGTACCGAGACTACCATATCCCCGCTCCTACGAGCAGTACTTC. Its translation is CASSVPRLPYPRSYEQYF.

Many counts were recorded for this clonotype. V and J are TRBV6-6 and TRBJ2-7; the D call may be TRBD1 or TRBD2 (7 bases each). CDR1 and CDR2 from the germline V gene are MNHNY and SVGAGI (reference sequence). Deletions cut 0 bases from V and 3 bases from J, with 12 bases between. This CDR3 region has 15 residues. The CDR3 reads CASSYSSGGGYEQYF. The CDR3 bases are TGTGCCAGCAGTTACTCGTCAGGGGGGGGCTACGAGCAGTACTTC.

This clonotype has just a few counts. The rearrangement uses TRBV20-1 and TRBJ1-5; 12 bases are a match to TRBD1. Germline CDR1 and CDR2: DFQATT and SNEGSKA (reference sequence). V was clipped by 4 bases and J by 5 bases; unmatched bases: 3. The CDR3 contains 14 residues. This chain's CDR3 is CSAKGDRGHQPQHF. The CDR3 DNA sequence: TGCAGTGCTAAGGGGGACAGGGGGCATCAGCCCCAGCATTTT.

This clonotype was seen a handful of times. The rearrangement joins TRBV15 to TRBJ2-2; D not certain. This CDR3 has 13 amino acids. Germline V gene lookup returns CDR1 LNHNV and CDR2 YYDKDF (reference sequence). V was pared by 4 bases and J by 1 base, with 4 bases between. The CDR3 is CATSMRNTGELFF. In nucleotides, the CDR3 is TGTGCCACCAGCATGAGGAACACCGGGGAGCTGTTTTTT.

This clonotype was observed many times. The CDR3 spells CASSLEMTRADTQYF. In DNA, the CDR3 is TGCGCCAGCAGCTTGGAGATGACCCGCGCAGATACGCAGTATTTT. The chain is built from TRBV5-1 and TRBJ2-3; D uncertain. CDR3 size: 15 residues. The V end lost 0 bases, the J end lost 4 bases, and 12 bases lay between the germline ends. Germline loops: CDR1 SGHRS, CDR2 YFSETQ. Drawing the rest from reference TRBV5-1 and TRBJ2-3, the complete variable domain is KAGVTQTPRYLIKTRGQQVTLSCSPISGHRSVSWYQQTPGQGLQFLFEYFSETQRNKGNFPGRFSGRQFSNSRSEMNVSTLELGDSALYLCASSLEMTRADTQYFGPGTRLTVL.

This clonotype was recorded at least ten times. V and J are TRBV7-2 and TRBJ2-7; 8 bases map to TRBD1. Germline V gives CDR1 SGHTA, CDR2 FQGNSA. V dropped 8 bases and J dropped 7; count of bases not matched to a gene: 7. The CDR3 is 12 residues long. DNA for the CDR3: TGTGCCAGCGGGACAGGTCTAAGTGAGCAGTACTTC. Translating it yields CASGTGLSEQYF.

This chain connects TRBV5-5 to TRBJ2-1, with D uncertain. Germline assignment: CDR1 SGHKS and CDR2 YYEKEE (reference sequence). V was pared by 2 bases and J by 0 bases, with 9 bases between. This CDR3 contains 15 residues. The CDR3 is CASSLTWSSYNEQFF. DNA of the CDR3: TGTGCCAGCAGCTTAACTTGGAGCTCCTACAATGAGCAGTTCTTC.

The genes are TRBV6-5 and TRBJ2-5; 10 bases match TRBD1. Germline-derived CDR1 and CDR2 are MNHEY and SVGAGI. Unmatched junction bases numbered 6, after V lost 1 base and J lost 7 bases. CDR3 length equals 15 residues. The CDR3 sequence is CASSYYGTGVGTQYF. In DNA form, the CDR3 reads TGTGCCAGCAGTTACTACGGGACAGGGGTCGGGACCCAGTACTTC.

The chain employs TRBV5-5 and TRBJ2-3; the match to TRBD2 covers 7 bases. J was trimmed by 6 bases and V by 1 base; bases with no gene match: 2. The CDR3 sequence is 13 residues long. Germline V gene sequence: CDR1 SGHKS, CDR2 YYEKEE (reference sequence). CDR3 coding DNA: TGTGCCAGCAGCTTGTTTAGCGGGGATACGCAGTATTTT. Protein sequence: CASSLFSGDTQYF. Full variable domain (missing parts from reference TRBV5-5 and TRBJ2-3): DAGVTQSPTHLIKTRGQQVTLRCSPISGHKSVSWYQQVLGQGPQFIFQYYEKEERGRGNFPDRFSARQFPNYSSELNVNALLLGDSALYLCASSLFSGDTQYFGPGTRLTVL.

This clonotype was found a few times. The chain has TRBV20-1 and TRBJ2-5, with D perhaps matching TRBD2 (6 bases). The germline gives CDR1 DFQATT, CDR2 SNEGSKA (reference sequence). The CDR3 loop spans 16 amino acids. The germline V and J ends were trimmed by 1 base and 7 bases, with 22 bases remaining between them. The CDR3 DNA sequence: TGCAGTGCTAGAGCCCTAAGGGACTTCCTGGCGGCGACCCAGTACTTC. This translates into CSARALRDFLAATQYF.

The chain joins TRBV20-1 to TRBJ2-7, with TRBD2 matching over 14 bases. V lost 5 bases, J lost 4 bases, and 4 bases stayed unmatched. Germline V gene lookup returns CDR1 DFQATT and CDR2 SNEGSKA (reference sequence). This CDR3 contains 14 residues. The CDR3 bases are TGCAGTGCTTTCCGGACTAGCGGGAGGTACGAGCAGTACTTC. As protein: CSAFRTSGRYEQYF.

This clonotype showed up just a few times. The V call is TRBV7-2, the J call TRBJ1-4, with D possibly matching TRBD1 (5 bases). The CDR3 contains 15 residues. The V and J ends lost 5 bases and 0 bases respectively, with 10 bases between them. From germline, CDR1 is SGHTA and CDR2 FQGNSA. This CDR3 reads CASSHRTSTNEKLFF. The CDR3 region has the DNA TGTGCCAGCAGCCACCGGACATCAACTAATGAAAAACTGTTTTTT.

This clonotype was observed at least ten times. The CDR3 loop is CASSLEVTGELFF. DNA of the CDR3: TGCGCCAGCAGCTTGGAGGTTACCGGGGAGCTGTTTTTT. This chain connects TRBV5-1 to TRBJ2-2; D is undetermined. This CDR3 has 13 amino acids. CDR1 and CDR2 from the germline V gene are SGHRS and YFSETQ. V was trimmed by 0 bases and J by 5 bases, leaving 5 bases between them.

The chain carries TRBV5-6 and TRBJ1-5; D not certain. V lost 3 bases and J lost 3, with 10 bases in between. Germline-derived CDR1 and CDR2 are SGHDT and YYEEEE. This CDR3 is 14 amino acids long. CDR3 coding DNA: TGTGCCAGCAGCTACCGGGCCCTCAATCAGCCCCAGCATTTT. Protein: CASSYRALNQPQHF. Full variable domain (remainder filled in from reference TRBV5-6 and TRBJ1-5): DAGVTQSPTHLIKTRGQQVTLRCSPKSGHDTVSWYQQALGQGPQFIFQYYEEEERQRGNFPDRFSGHQFPNYSSELNVNALLLGDSALYLCASSYRALNQPQHFGDGTRLSIL.

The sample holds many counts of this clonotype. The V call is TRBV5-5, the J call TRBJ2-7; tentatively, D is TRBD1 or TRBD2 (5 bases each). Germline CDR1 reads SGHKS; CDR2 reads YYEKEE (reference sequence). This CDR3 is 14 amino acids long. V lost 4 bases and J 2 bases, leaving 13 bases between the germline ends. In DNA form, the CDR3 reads TGTGCCAGCAGCCCCCTCGGGGCTCCCTACGAGCAGTACGTC. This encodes CASSPLGAPYEQYV.

The CDR3 here is CASTTHPGQIPTDTQYF. The CDR3 DNA reads TGCGCCAGCACCACCCATCCAGGACAGATACCCACAGATACGCAGTATTTT. The V call is TRBV5-1, the J call TRBJ2-3, with a tentative D call TRBD1 (6 bases). This CDR3 is built from 17 residues. Germline loops: CDR1 SGHRS, CDR2 YFSETQ. V was shortened by 6 bases and J by 2 bases, with 22 bases between the two germline ends.

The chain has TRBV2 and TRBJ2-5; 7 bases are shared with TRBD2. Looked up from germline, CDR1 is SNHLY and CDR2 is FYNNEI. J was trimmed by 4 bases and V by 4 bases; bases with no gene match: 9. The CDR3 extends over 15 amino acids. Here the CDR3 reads CASSAQGGLGETQYF. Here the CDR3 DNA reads TGTGCCAGCAGTGCGCAGGGAGGGCTCGGAGAGACCCAGTACTTC.

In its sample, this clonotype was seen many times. In nucleotides, the CDR3 is TGCAGTGCTAGAGAGGGGGGAGTAGGAACCTACAATGAGCAGTTCTTC. Translation gives CSAREGGVGTYNEQFF. The chain employs TRBV20-1 and TRBJ2-1, with D perhaps matching TRBD2 (6 bases). Germline V gene data show CDR1 as DFQATT and CDR2 as SNEGSKA (reference sequence). Trimming left V 0 bases short and J 2 bases short, with 14 bases between. The CDR3 length is 16 residues.

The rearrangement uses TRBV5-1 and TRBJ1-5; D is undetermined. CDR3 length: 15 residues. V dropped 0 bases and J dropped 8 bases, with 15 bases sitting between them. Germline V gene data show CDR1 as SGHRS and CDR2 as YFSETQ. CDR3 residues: CASSLGATAGEPQHF. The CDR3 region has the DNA TGCGCCAGCAGCTTGGGCGCCACGGCCGGTGAGCCCCAGCATTTT.

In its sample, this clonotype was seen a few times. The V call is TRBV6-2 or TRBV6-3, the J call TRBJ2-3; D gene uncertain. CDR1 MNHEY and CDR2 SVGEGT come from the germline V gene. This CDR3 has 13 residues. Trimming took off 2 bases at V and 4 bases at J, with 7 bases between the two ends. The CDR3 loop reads CASSYRHADTQYF. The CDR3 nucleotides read TGTGCCAGCAGTTACCGACACGCAGATACGCAGTATTTT.

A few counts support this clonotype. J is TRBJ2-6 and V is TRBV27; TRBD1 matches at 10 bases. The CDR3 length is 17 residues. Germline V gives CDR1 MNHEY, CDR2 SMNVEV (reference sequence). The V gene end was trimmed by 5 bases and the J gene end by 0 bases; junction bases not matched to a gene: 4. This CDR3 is CASSVDRGSSGANVLTF. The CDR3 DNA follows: TGTGCCAGCAGTGTGGACAGGGGGAGCTCTGGGGCCAACGTCCTGACTTTC.

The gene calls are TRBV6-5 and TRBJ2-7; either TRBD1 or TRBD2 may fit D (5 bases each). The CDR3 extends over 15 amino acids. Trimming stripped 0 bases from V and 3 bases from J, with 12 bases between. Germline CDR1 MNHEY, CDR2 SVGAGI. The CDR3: CASSYSEGPYYEQYF. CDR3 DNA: TGTGCCAGCAGTTACTCCGAGGGACCTTACTACGAGCAGTACTTC.

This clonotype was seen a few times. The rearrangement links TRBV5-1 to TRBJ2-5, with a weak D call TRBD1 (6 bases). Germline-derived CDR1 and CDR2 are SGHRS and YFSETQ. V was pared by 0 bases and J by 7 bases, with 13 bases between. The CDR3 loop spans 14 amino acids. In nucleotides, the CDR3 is TGCGCCAGCAGCTTGGGAGGACAGCCGCGGACCCAGTACTTC. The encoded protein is CASSLGGQPRTQYF.

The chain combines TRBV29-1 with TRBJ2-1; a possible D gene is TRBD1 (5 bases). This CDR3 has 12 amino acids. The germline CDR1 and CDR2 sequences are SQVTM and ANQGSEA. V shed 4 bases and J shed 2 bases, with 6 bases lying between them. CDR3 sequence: CSVARAYNEQFF. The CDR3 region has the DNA TGCAGCGTTGCCAGGGCCTACAATGAGCAGTTCTTC.

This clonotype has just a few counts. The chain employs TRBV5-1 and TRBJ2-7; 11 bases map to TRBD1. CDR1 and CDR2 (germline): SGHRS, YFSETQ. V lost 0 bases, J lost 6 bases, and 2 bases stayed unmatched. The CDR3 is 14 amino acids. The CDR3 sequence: CASSLGTGGGEQYV. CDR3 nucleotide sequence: TGCGCCAGCAGCTTGGGGACAGGGGGCGGCGAGCAGTACGTC.

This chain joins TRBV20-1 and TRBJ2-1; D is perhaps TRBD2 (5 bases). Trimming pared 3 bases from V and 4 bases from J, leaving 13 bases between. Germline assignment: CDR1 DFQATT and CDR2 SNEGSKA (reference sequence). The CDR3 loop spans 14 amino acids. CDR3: CSASWLAQYNEQFF. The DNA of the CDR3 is TGCAGTGCTAGTTGGCTAGCCCAGTACAATGAGCAGTTCTTC.

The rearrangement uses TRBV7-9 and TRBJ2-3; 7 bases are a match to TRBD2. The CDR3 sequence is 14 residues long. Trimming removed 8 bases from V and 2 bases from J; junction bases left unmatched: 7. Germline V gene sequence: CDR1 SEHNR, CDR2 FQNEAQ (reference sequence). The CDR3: CASLLADYTDTQYF. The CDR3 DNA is TGTGCCAGCCTGCTAGCGGACTACACAGATACGCAGTATTTT.

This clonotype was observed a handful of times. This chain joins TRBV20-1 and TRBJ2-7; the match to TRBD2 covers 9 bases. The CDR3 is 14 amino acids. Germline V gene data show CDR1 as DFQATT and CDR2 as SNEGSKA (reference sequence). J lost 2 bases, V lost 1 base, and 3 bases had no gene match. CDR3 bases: TGCAGTGCTAGAGGACTAGCGGTCCCCTACGAGCAGTACTTC. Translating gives CSARGLAVPYEQYF.